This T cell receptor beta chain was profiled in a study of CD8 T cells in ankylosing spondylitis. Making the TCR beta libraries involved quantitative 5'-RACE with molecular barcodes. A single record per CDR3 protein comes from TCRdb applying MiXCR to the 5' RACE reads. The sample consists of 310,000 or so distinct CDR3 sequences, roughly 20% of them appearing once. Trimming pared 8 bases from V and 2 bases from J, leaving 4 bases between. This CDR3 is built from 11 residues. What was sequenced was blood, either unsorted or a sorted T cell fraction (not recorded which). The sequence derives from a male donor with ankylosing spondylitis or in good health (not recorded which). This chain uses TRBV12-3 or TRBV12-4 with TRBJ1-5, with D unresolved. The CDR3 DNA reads TGTGCCAGCGGCGGCAATCAGCCCCAGCATTTT. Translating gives CASGGNQPQHF.